Following are 29 T cell receptor beta chains from one sample sequenced in a study of blood T cells in healthy people across ages. PCR was performed a second time for about 7 to 11 cycles using a sample-barcoded 5' primer and a J-beta primer mix. Via MiXCR, TCRdb re-called the 5' RACE reads, giving one row per CDR3 protein. The table lists about 1 million distinct CDR3 sequences, roughly 45% of them singletons. Sequenced material: blood. These receptors were obtained from a woman in her fifties or sixties in good health.

This clonotype occurred many times. This rearrangement joins TRBV29-1 to TRBJ2-2; either TRBD1 or TRBD2 may supply D (5 bases each). Germline loops: CDR1 SQVTM, CDR2 ANQGSEA. There are 12 residues in the CDR3. The V end was cut by 7 bases, the J end by 5 bases, with 11 bases between. CDR3 loop: CSAQRGTGELFF. CDR3 bases: TGCAGCGCCCAGAGGGGAACCGGGGAGCTGTTTTTT.

The gene calls are TRBV7-9 and TRBJ2-7, with TRBD2 as a possible D gene (5 bases). V shed 1 base and J shed 4 bases, with 11 bases lying between them. Germline CDR1 reads SEHNR; CDR2 reads FQNEAQ (reference sequence). The CDR3 is 14 amino acids. The CDR3 region has the DNA TGTGCCAGCAGCTTAGGAACCGGGAAGTACGAGCAGTACTTC. This translates into CASSLGTGKYEQYF.

The rearrangement links TRBV7-9 to TRBJ2-3; unclear D gene. Germline V gives CDR1 SEHNR, CDR2 FQNEAQ (reference sequence). The CDR3 runs 16 residues. V was shortened by 7 bases and J by 2 bases, with 19 bases between the two germline ends. This CDR3 is CASTPLRLGNTDTQYF. The CDR3 DNA sequence: TGTGCCAGCACCCCCTTAAGGCTCGGAAACACAGATACGCAGTATTTT.

The rearrangement joins TRBV2 to TRBJ2-1, with D perhaps TRBD2 (5 bases). The CDR3 extends over 15 amino acids. Germline loops: CDR1 SNHLY, CDR2 FYNNEI. Between the trimmed V and J ends, which lost 6 bases and 7 bases, there was a span of 19 bases. CDR3: CASRPSVGGFNEQFF. DNA for the CDR3: TGTGCCAGCAGACCTTCGGTAGGAGGCTTTAATGAGCAGTTCTTC.

The gene calls are TRBV9 and TRBJ2-5; 9 bases are shared with TRBD2. J lost 5 bases, V lost 3 bases, and 8 bases had no gene match. The CDR3 has 15 residues. Germline CDR1 and CDR2: SGDLS and YYNGEE. In DNA form, the CDR3 reads TGTGCCAGCAGCGAAGATAGCGGGGGCGGGGAGACCCAGTACTTC. As protein: CASSEDSGGGETQYF.

As concerns this clonotype: A much larger clone sits a single nucleotide away, making a read error possible. The chain recombines TRBV3-1 with TRBJ2-5; D gene uncertain. The V end was cut by 3 bases, the J end by 11 bases, with 19 bases between. Germline CDR1 is LGHDT and CDR2 is YNNKEL (reference sequence). The CDR3 has 14 amino acids. As DNA, the CDR3 is TGTGCCAGCAGCCACCTGGCATTCTACAATGAGCAGTACTTC. Its protein is CASSHLAFYNEQYF.

The chain carries TRBV5-1 and TRBJ2-3; 10 nucleotides line up with TRBD1. CDR3 size: 19 residues. V trimming: 6 bases; J trimming: 0 bases; junction bases outside the gene matches: 16. The germline V gene encodes CDR1 SGHRS and CDR2 YFSETQ. Here the CDR3 DNA reads TGCGCCAGCACCTTTGGACAGGGGGGACCAGCAGGAAGCACAGATACGCAGTATTTT. This sequence encodes CASTFGQGGPAGSTDTQYF.

The chain couples TRBV19 to TRBJ1-2; D not certain. With 10 bases removed from V and 4 bases from J, the gap between germline ends came to 16 bases. Germline lookup yields CDR1 LNHDA and CDR2 SQIVND (reference sequence). The CDR3 spans 13 residues. The CDR3 DNA sequence: TGTGCCACCCTTTGGAGGGCCGGCTATGGCTACACCTTC. Protein sequence: CATLWRAGYGYTF.

The rearrangement uses TRBV6-1 and TRBJ1-5; D unresolved. This CDR3 comprises 15 residues. Germline V gives CDR1 MNHNS, CDR2 SASEGT. The ends were cut back, 4 bases at V and 4 bases at J, with 14 bases in the middle. The CDR3 coding sequence is TGTGCCAGCAGTGGAGGATCTCCGGGTAATCAGCCCCAGCATTTT. Its protein product is CASSGGSPGNQPQHF.

The V and J genes are TRBV18 and TRBJ2-1; possibly TRBD2 for D (6 bases). This CDR3 contains 15 residues. V lost 3 bases, J lost 6 bases, and 15 bases lay in between. The germline V gene encodes CDR1 KGHSH and CDR2 LQKENI. CDR3 loop: CASSPELALSNEQFF. The CDR3 DNA reads TGTGCCAGCTCACCCGAACTAGCTTTAAGCAATGAGCAGTTCTTC.

This clonotype has more than one count but fewer than ten. The chain combines TRBV3-1 with TRBJ2-5, with TRBD2 matching over 11 bases. Germline trimming cut 4 bases from V and 11 bases from J; bases unmatched to any gene: 6. CDR3 length equals 13 residues. Germline loops: CDR1 LGHDT, CDR2 YNNKEL (reference sequence). The CDR3 DNA reads as TGTGCCAGCAGCCGGGGGACTAGCGGAGAGCAGTACTTC. It specifies CASSRGTSGEQYF.

The table lists this clonotype with a few counts. V gene TRBV10-2 combines with J gene TRBJ1-2, with D perhaps TRBD1 (5 bases). The CDR3 runs to 15 residues. Germline CDR1 and CDR2: WSHSY and SAAADI. With 6 bases removed from V and 1 base from J, the gap between germline ends came to 15 bases. CDR3 sequence reads: CASSDVKGVNYGYTF. Here the CDR3 DNA reads TGCGCCAGCAGCGACGTTAAAGGGGTTAACTATGGCTACACCTTC.

The rearrangement uses TRBV4-1 and TRBJ2-7, with 7 bases lining up with TRBD1. Germline loops: CDR1 MGHRA, CDR2 YSYEKL. This CDR3 has 17 residues. The trim removed 0 bases at V and 2 bases at J, leaving 10 bases unmatched. The CDR3 sequence is CASSQDLRAGGTYEQYF. The CDR3 DNA reads as TGCGCCAGCAGCCAAGATCTACGGGCAGGGGGTACCTACGAGCAGTACTTC.

The rearrangement uses TRBV9 and TRBJ2-2; D is unresolved. The germline gives CDR1 SGDLS, CDR2 YYNGEE. The CDR3 extends over 17 amino acids. Between the trimmed V and J ends, which lost 4 bases and 0 bases, there was a span of 16 bases. Here the CDR3 reads CASSSYFADPNTGELFF. DNA of the CDR3: TGTGCCAGCAGCTCGTACTTTGCGGACCCGAACACCGGGGAGCTGTTTTTT.

This clonotype was detected only a few times. This chain joins TRBV3-1 and TRBJ1-6; D may be TRBD1 (6 bases). CDR3 size: 16 residues. Trimming pared 1 base from V and 9 bases from J, leaving 16 bases between. Germline V lookup: CDR1 LGHDT, CDR2 YNNKEL (reference sequence). CDR3 amino acids: CASSQGLQGAGSPLHF. The CDR3 nucleotides read TGTGCCAGCAGCCAAGGATTACAGGGAGCGGGTTCACCCCTCCACTTT.

The chain is built from TRBV20-1 and TRBJ2-6, with D possibly TRBD2 on 6 matching bases. This CDR3 spans 17 amino acids. Per the germline V gene, CDR1 is DFQATT and CDR2 is SNEGSKA (reference sequence). The ends were cut back, 0 bases at V and 0 bases at J, with 12 bases in the middle. CDR3 DNA: TGCAGTGCTAGAGATCACCTAGCGAACTCTGGGGCCAACGTCCTGACTTTC. Residues: CSARDHLANSGANVLTF.

This rearrangement joins TRBV25-1 to TRBJ2-7, with a possible D match to TRBD2 (5 bases). This CDR3 contains 14 residues. Per the germline V gene, CDR1 is MGHDK and CDR2 is SYGVNS. V lost 3 bases to trimming and J lost 7 bases, with 16 bases between them. CDR3 in amino acids: CASSELGPSGEQYF. CDR3 nucleotides: TGTGCCAGCAGTGAGTTGGGCCCCAGCGGAGAGCAGTACTTC.

The chain joins TRBV2 to TRBJ2-2, with D hard to call. Germline CDR1 reads SNHLY; CDR2 reads FYNNEI. V was shortened by 7 bases and J by 3 bases, with 12 bases between the two germline ends. This CDR3 is built from 14 residues. The CDR3 bases are TGTGCCAGCACCCAAGGATTGTACACCGGGGAGCTGTTTTTT. Its protein is CASTQGLYTGELFF.

The chain links TRBV28 to TRBJ2-3, with D possibly matching TRBD2 (6 bases). V lost 3 bases, J lost 6 bases, and 10 bases lay in between. The CDR3 loop spans 13 amino acids. Per germline, CDR1 MDHEN and CDR2 SYDVKM. DNA for the CDR3: TGTGCCAGCAGTTTGCCGGGACTCGATACGCAGTATTTT. The encoded protein is CASSLPGLDTQYF.

Only a few counts were recorded for this clonotype. V and J are TRBV14 and TRBJ1-1; D ambiguous. CDR1 SGHDN and CDR2 FVKESK come from the germline V gene. Trimming left V 3 bases short and J 2 bases short, with 1 base between. This CDR3 contains 11 residues. The DNA of the CDR3 is TGTGCCAGCAGCCACAACACTGAAGCTTTCTTT. The encoded protein is CASSHNTEAFF. Looking up the rest from reference TRBV14 and TRBJ1-1 gives the full variable domain: EAGVTQFPSHSVIEKGQTVTLRCDPISGHDNLYWYRRVMGKEIKFLLHFVKESKQDESGMPNNRFLAERTGGTYSTLKVQPAELEDSGVYFCASSHNTEAFFGQGTRLTVV.

The genes are TRBV19 and TRBJ2-1; 15 bases are shared with TRBD2. The trim removed 8 bases at V and 7 bases at J, leaving 6 bases unmatched. The CDR3 is made up of 15 amino acids. CDR1 and CDR2 (germline): LNHDA, SQIVND (reference sequence). The CDR3, as DNA: TGTGCCAGTGACCTCGGGACTAGCGGGAGGAATGAGCAGTTCTTC. The encoded protein is CASDLGTSGRNEQFF.

This clonotype was counted between two and nine times. CDR3 nucleotide sequence: TGTGCCAGCAGCCAAACGACAGGGCGCCATAGCAATCAGCCCCAGCATTTT. It translates to CASSQTTGRHSNQPQHF. The chain employs TRBV4-2 and TRBJ1-5, with 7 bases matching TRBD1. CDR1 and CDR2 from the germline V gene are LGHNA and YNFKEQ. This CDR3 has 17 amino acids. J gave up 0 bases and V 2 bases, and 7 bases lay outside the gene matches.

The chain combines TRBV10-3 with TRBJ2-6; 8 bases are a match to TRBD1. This CDR3 spans 16 amino acids. The trim removed 3 bases at V and 2 bases at J, leaving 3 bases unmatched. Germline values: CDR1 ENHRY, CDR2 SYGVKD. The CDR3 nucleotides read TGTGCCATCAGTGAAGTGACAGGGGCTGGGGCCAACGTCCTGACTTTC. This codes for CAISEVTGAGANVLTF.

The sample holds a few counts of this clonotype. This rearrangement joins TRBV20-1 to TRBJ2-4, with D perhaps being TRBD1 or TRBD2 (6 bases each). The end of the DNA fits TRBJ2-7 better, so the J call may be wrong. The CDR3 extends over 15 amino acids. Germline V CDR1 and CDR2: DFQATT, SNEGSKA (reference sequence). The CDR3 DNA sequence: TGCAGTGCTAGAGGGGGGGCTACCCCCTCTCGCGAGCAGTACTTC. It is translated as CSARGGATPSREQYF.

This clonotype was counted once. This may arise from a read error, as a much more abundant clone is one base away. The chain joins TRBV28 to TRBJ1-6, with TRBD1 matching over 8 bases. CDR1 is MDHEN, CDR2 SYDVKM, per germline. The CDR3 length is 16 residues. CDR3 DNA sequence: TGTGCCAACAGTTGGACAGGGAGCTCCTATAATTCACCCCTCCACTTT. Its protein is CANSWTGSSYNSPLHF.

The chain recombines TRBV2 with TRBJ1-2; D possibly corresponds to TRBD1 (5 bases). The CDR3 loop spans 13 amino acids. CDR1 is SNHLY and CDR2 is FYNNEI in the germline V gene. With 3 bases removed from V and 7 bases from J, the gap between germline ends came to 12 bases. CDR3 in amino acids: CASSEGVRRGYTF. CDR3 coding DNA: TGTGCCAGCAGTGAGGGGGTCCGTCGTGGCTACACCTTC. Using reference TRBV2 and TRBJ1-2 for the parts outside the CDR3, the full variable domain is EPEVTQTPSHQVTQMGQEVILRCVPISNHLYFYWYRQILGQKVEFLVSFYNNEISEKSEIFDDQFSVERPDGSNFTLKIRSTKLEDSAMYFCASSEGVRRGYTFGSGTRLTVV.

This chain links TRBV6-2 or TRBV6-3 with TRBJ2-1; TRBD1 matches at 9 bases. The last part of the DNA fits TRBJ2-7 better; the J call may be wrong. Germline V gene data show CDR1 as MNHEY and CDR2 as SVGEGT. The CDR3 runs 14 residues. The CDR3 nucleotides are TGTGCCAGCAGTGGGGGGACAGGGACTGTCGAGCAGTACTTC. Protein product: CASSGGTGTVEQYF.

At least ten counts were recorded for this clonotype. The V call is TRBV20-1, the J call TRBJ2-3, with unresolved D. V lost 2 bases and J 6 bases, leaving 15 bases between the germline ends. The CDR3 runs 14 residues. From germline, CDR1 is DFQATT and CDR2 SNEGSKA (reference sequence). The CDR3 sequence: CSARMPKSGDTQYF. Written as DNA, the CDR3 is TGCAGTGCTAGAATGCCAAAAAGTGGGGATACGCAGTATTTT.

The V gene is TRBV6-1, the J gene TRBJ2-4; TRBD1 aligns across 9 bases. The CDR3 has 15 amino acids. V dropped 7 bases and J dropped 6; count of bases not matched to a gene: 10. CDR1 is MNHNS and CDR2 is SASEGT in the germline V gene. The CDR3 DNA sequence: TGTGCCAGCATACAACAGGGGGCGGGTGGAAACATTCAGTACTTC. It encodes CASIQQGAGGNIQYF.